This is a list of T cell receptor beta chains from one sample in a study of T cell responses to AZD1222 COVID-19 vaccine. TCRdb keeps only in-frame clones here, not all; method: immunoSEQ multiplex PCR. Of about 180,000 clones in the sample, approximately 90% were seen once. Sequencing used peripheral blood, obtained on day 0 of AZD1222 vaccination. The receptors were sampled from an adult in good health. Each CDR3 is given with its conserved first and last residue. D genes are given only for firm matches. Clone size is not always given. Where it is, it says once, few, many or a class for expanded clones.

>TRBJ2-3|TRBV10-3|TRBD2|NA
TGTGCCATCAGTGAGTCTTGGACTAGCGGGGATACGCAGTATTTT
CAISESWTSGDTQYF
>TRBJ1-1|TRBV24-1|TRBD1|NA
TGTGCCACCAGTGATCCGGGACAGGGGAACACTGAAGCTTTCTTT
CATSDPGQGNTEAFF
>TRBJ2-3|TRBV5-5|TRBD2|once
TGTGCCAGCAGCTCCCTAGCGGGTTACACAGATACGCAGTATTTT
CASSSLAGYTDTQYF
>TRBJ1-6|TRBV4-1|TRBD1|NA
TGCGCCAGCAGCCGAGGGGGCGCGCGCTCCTATAATTCACCCCTCCACTTT
CASSRGGARSYNSPLHF
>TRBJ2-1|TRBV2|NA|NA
TGTGCCAGCATCGAACAGGCTTACAATGAGCAGTTCTTC
CASIEQAYNEQFF
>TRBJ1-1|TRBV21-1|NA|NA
TGTGCCAACTACAATAGGGTGAACACTGAAGCTTTCTTT
CANYNRVNTEAFF
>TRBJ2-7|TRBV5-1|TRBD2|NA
TGCGCCAGCAGCGGGACTAGCGGGGGGATATACGAGCAGTACTTC
CASSGTSGGIYEQYF
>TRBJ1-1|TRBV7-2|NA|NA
TGTGCCAGCAGCATCCAGGGGAGCACTGAAGCTTTCTTT
CASSIQGSTEAFF
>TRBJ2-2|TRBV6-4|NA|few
TGTGCCAGCAGTGACTCGAGAACGGGGAACACCGGGGAGCTGTTTTTT
CASSDSRTGNTGELFF
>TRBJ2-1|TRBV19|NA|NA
TGTGCCAGTAGTAGCTTTTTATTGCCGACACTTCTCGAGCAGTTCTTC
CASSSFLLPTLLEQFF
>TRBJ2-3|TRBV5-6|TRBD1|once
TGTGCCAGCAGCAATCCCGGGACAGGGTACGGCACAGATACGCAGTATTTT
CASSNPGTGYGTDTQYF
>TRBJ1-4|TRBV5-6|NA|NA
TGTGCCAGCAGCTTGACAGGGAGTAATGAAAAACTGTTTTTT
CASSLTGSNEKLFF
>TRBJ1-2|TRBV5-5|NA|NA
TGTGCCAGCAGTTCCGCAGCTAACTATGGCTACACCTTC
CASSSAANYGYTF
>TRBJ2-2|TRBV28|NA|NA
TGTGCCAGCAGTTTAAACGCCGGGTTGGGAAGCACCGGGGAGCTGTTTTTT
CASSLNAGLGSTGELFF
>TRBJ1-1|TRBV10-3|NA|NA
TGTGCCACCGTCGGACAGACGAACACTGAAGCTTTCTTT
CATVGQTNTEAFF
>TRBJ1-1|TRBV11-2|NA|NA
TGTGCCAGCAGCTTGAGGGTGAACACTGAAGCTTTCTTT
CASSLRVNTEAFF
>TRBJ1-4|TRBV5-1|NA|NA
TGCGCCAGCAGCCAGGGGACGGGCGAAAAACTGTTTTTT
CASSQGTGEKLFF
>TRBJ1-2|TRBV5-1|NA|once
TGCGCCAGCAGCTTGGAGGGACCCCCCGCTCGTGGCTACACCTTC
CASSLEGPPARGYTF
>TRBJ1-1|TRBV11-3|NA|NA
TGTGCCAGCAGCGTCGGGGGCAAGAACACTGAAGCTTTCTTT
CASSVGGKNTEAFF
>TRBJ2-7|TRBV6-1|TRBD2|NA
TGTGCCAGCAGTGAATCCCTAGCGGGGGGCAGCTCCTACGAGCAGTACTTC
CASSESLAGGSSYEQYF
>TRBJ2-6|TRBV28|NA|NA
TGTGCCAGCAGTTTACAAAACTCTGGGGCCAACGTCCTGACTTTC
CASSLQNSGANVLTF
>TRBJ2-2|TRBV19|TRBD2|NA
TGTGCCAGTACCGCCCCGGGACTAGCGGGGGGGTACGGGGAGCTGTTTTTT
CASTAPGLAGGYGELFF
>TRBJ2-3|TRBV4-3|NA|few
TGCGCCAGCAGCCCAAGGGCTTGGGATACGCAGTATTTT
CASSPRAWDTQYF
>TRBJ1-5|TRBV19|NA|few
TGTGCCAGTAGTAGGGACACTCAGCAGCCCCAGCATTTT
CASSRDTQQPQHF
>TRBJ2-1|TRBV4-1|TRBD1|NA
TGCGCCAGCAGCCAAAGGCAGGGGGCCGTAAATGAGCAGTTCTTC
CASSQRQGAVNEQFF
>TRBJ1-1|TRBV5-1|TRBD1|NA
TGCGCCAGCAGTCCGGGGACAGGGTACACTGAAGCTTTCTTT
CASSPGTGYTEAFF
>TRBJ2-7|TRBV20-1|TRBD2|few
TGCAGTGCTAGTCCGCTAGCGGGTCTCTACGAGCAGTACTTC
CSASPLAGLYEQYF
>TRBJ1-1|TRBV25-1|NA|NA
TGTGCCAGCAGTGAAAACACTGAAGCTTTCTTT
CASSENTEAFF
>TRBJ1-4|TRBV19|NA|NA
TGTGCCAGTAGCCTGGACCGCGGCCGAAATAATGAAAAACTGTTTTTT
CASSLDRGRNNEKLFF
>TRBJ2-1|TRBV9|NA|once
TGTGCCAGCAGCGTAGCTCTAGACAACAACCAGTTCTTC
CASSVALDNNQFF
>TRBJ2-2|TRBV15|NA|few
TGTGCCACCAGCAGAGAGAATGGAGCTACCGGGGAGCTGTTTTTT
CATSRENGATGELFF
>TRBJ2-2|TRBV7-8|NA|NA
TGTGCCAGCAGCTGGGGATGGGACAAGAACACCGGGGAGCTGTTTTTT
CASSWGWDKNTGELFF
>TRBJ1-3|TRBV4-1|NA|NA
TGCGCCAGCAGCCCAACCGGGACGGCCGGCTCTGGAAACACCATATATTTT
CASSPTGTAGSGNTIYF
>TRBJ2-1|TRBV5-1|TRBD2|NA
TGCGCCAGCAGCCTTAATCCCCCCGGGACTAGCGGGGGGGCCGGCAATGAGCAGTTCTTC
CASSLNPPGTSGGAGNEQFF
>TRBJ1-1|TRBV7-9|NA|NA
TGTGCCAGCAGCTTACAGGCCCGAACTGAAGCTTTCTTT
CASSLQARTEAFF
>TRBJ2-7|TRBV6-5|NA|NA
TGTGCCAGCAGTTACTCGTCCGGGCAGACCTACGAGCAGTACTTC
CASSYSSGQTYEQYF
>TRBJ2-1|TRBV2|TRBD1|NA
TGTGCCAGCAGGCCTTTAACAGGGGGGCCGTTCTTC
CASRPLTGGPFF
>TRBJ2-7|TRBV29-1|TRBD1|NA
TGCAGCGTGGCTGGACAGGGGCCTTTCTCCTACGAGCAGTACTTC
CSVAGQGPFSYEQYF
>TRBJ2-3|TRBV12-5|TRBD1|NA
TGTGCTAGTGGAGGACAGGATAGCACAGATACGCAGTATTTT
CASGGQDSTDTQYF
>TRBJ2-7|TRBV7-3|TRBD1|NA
TGTGCCAGCAGCTTAGACAGGGATGTCGAGCAGTACTTC
CASSLDRDVEQYF
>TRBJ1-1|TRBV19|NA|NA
TGTGCCAGTAGAGGGACGGAGAACACTGAAGCTTTCTTT
CASRGTENTEAFF
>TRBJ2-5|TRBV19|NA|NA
TGTGCCAGTAGTATCTTCTCAAGGGGGACCTACCAAGAGACCCAGTACTTC
CASSIFSRGTYQETQYF
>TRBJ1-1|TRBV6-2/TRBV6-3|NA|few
TGTGCCAGCAGTTTAGGCACTGAAGCTTTCTTT
CASSLGTEAFF
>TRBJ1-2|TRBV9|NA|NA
TGTGCCAGCAGCGCCCCCGGCAGGGCATATGGCTACACCTTC
CASSAPGRAYGYTF
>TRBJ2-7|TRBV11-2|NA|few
TGTGCCAGCAGCTTACCGTGGGTCCCCTACGAGCAGTACTTC
CASSLPWVPYEQYF
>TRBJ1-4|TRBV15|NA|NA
TGTGCCACCAGCCCACGCTCCGGCGGATCCGCCCTTTTT
CATSPRSGGSALF
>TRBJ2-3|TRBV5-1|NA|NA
TGCGCCAGCAGGGAGGCAGGGGTGGCCGATACGCAGTATTTT
CASREAGVADTQYF
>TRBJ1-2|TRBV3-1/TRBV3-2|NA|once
TGTGCCAGCAGCCAAGAGGTGGGGGGCCCTAACTATGGCTACACCTTC
CASSQEVGGPNYGYTF
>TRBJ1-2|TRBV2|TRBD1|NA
TGTGCCAGCGAACCAGGGGGCGACTATGGCTACACCTTC
CASEPGGDYGYTF
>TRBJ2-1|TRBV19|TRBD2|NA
TGTGCCAGTAGTATAGCTAGCGGGGATAACAATGAGCAGTTCTTC
CASSIASGDNNEQFF
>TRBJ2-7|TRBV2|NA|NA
TGTGCCAGCAGTGAAGGTCAGGGACCTCCCTACGAGCAGTACTTC
CASSEGQGPPYEQYF
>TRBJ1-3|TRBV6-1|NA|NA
TGTGCCAGCAGTGAGACAGGCCTCACTGGAAACACCATATATTTT
CASSETGLTGNTIYF
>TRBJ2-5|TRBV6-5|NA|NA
TGTGCCAGCAGCCCCTTGCAAGAGACCCAGTACTTC
CASSPLQETQYF
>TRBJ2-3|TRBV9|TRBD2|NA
TGTGCCAGCAGCGCGAGACTAGCGGGGGTAACAGATACGCAGTATTTT
CASSARLAGVTDTQYF
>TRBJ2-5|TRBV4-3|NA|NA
TGCGCCAGCAGCCAAGACGGGGGGCTCCAAGAGACCCAGTACTTC
CASSQDGGLQETQYF
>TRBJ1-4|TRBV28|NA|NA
TGTGCCAGCAGTTCCGGGCTTTCCCTCGATAGACTGTTTTTT
CASSSGLSLDRLFF
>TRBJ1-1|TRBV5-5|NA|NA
TGTGCCAGCAGCGGAGGGACTCTCCAGAACACTGAAGCTTTCTTT
CASSGGTLQNTEAFF
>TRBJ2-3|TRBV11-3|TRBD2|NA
TGTGCCAGCAGCCTCCAGACTAGCGGGGGGCCCGGTCGGTATTTT
CASSLQTSGGPGRYF
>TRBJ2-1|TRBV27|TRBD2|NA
TGTGCCAGCAGTGGACTAGCGGGGGAAAACTCCTACAATGAGCAGTTCTTC
CASSGLAGENSYNEQFF